One sample yielded the 27 T cell receptor beta chains listed below, sequenced in a study of T cells in Graves' hyperthyroidism and ophthalmopathy. The TCR beta CDR3 regions underwent amplification using RNA transcripts as the source. The TCR CDR3 first-round RT-PCR relied on the HTBI primer set. TCRdb itself ran the multiplex PCR reads through MiXCR, one entry per CDR3 protein. The data contain 730,000 or so distinct CDR3 sequences, about 17% of them singletons. The sample comprised blood. These receptors came from a woman aged 45-60 years with Graves' hyperthyroidism that later progressed to Graves' ophthalmopathy.

The chain links TRBV6-2 or TRBV6-3 to TRBJ1-1; possible D gene TRBD1, 6 bases. The CDR3 length is 14 residues. Germline CDR1 and CDR2: MNHEY and SVGEGT. V lost 4 bases, J lost 7 bases, and 16 bases lay in between. Here the CDR3 reads CASSWTASGFEAFF. The CDR3 DNA reads as TGTGCCAGCAGTTGGACAGCCTCGGGTTTTGAAGCTTTCTTT.

This clonotype turned up a few times. The chain employs TRBV18 and TRBJ2-5, with no clear D. Trimming took off 3 bases at V and 5 bases at J, with 10 bases between the two ends. The CDR3 is made up of 13 amino acids. CDR1 and CDR2 from the germline V gene are KGHSH and LQKENI. This CDR3 reads CASSPREPETQYF. The CDR3, as DNA: TGTGCCAGCTCACCTAGGGAACCGGAGACCCAGTACTTC. Combining the CDR3 with reference TRBV18 and TRBJ2-5 gives the whole variable domain NAGVMQNPRHLVRRRGQEARLRCSPMKGHSHVYWYRQLPEEGLKFMVYLQKENIIDESGMPKERFSAEFPKEGPSILRIQQVVRGDSAAYFCASSPREPETQYFGPGTRLLVL.

The V call is TRBV7-9, the J call TRBJ2-3; possible D gene TRBD1, 5 bases. Germline V gene lookup returns CDR1 SEHNR and CDR2 FQNEAQ (reference sequence). Trimming took 1 base from V and 0 from J, leaving 8 bases between them. The CDR3 totals 15 residues. This chain's CDR3 is CASSLVDSSTDTQYF. The CDR3 region has the DNA TGTGCCAGCAGCTTAGTAGACAGTAGCACAGATACGCAGTATTTT.

This clonotype was detected a few times. The chain recombines TRBV18 with TRBJ1-2; D is unclear. Germline V gene lookup returns CDR1 KGHSH and CDR2 LQKENI. CDR3 length: 15 amino acids. The V end was cut by 3 bases, the J end by 1 base, with 12 bases between. This CDR3 is CASSPRTRFNYGYTF. DNA for the CDR3: TGTGCCAGCTCACCTCGAACACGGTTTAACTATGGCTACACCTTC.

Many counts were recorded for this clonotype. This chain joins TRBV5-5 and TRBJ1-1; 7 bases align to TRBD1. Germline V gene sequence: CDR1 SGHKS, CDR2 YYEKEE (reference sequence). After removal of 4 bases from V and 5 bases from J, the junction contained 14 bases not matched to a gene. The CDR3 is 16 amino acids. The CDR3 DNA follows: TGTGCCAGCAGCACGGAAGACAGGGTTGGGCGGACTGAAGCTTTCTTT. Amino acid sequence: CASSTEDRVGRTEAFF.

This clonotype came up many times. The chain joins TRBV5-1 to TRBJ2-7, with D perhaps matching TRBD1 (6 bases). Germline CDR1 SGHRS, CDR2 YFSETQ. V was shortened by 2 bases and J by 2 bases, with 8 bases between the two germline ends. The CDR3 is made up of 13 amino acids. CDR3 DNA sequence: TGCGCCAGCAGCTTACAGGGTACCTACGAGCAGTACTTC. Its translation: CASSLQGTYEQYF.

V is TRBV19 and J is TRBJ1-5, with a weak D call TRBD1 (5 bases). This CDR3 spans 16 amino acids. Germline CDR1 and CDR2: LNHDA and SQIVND (reference sequence). Trimming left V 9 bases short and J 0 bases short, with 18 bases between. The CDR3 DNA reads as TGTGCCAGCCATCCGGGACTCGGGTATAGCAATCAGCCCCAGCATTTT. It yields the protein CASHPGLGYSNQPQHF. Full variable domain (remainder filled in from reference TRBV19 and TRBJ1-5): DGGITQSPKYLFRKEGQNVTLSCEQNLNHDAMYWYRQDPGQGLRLIYYSQIVNDFQKGDIAEGYSVSREKKESFPLTVTSAQKNPTAFYLCASHPGLGYSNQPQHFGDGTRLSIL.

This clonotype showed up many times. The chain links TRBV11-2 to TRBJ2-3, with TRBD1 matching 7 bases. J gave up 5 bases and V 4 bases, and 0 bases lay outside the gene matches. The germline V gene has CDR1 SGHAT and CDR2 FQNNGV. CDR3 size: 12 residues. The CDR3 spells CASSSGGDTQYF. CDR3 bases: TGTGCCAGCAGCTCAGGGGGAGATACGCAGTATTTT.

Details on this clonotype: Being one base from a much bigger clone, this may be a read error. The gene calls are TRBV6-2 or TRBV6-3 and TRBJ2-1; D is unresolved. This CDR3 comprises 16 residues. The ends were cut back, 5 bases at V and 0 bases at J, with 14 bases in the middle. Looked up from germline, CDR1 is MNHEY and CDR2 is SVGEGT. CDR3: CASSGELTASYNEQFF. CDR3 DNA sequence: TGTGCCAGCAGTGGGGAACTCACGGCCTCCTACAATGAGCAGTTCTTC.

CDR3 in amino acids: CASSVSGAGVRIQYF. The CDR3, as DNA: TGTGCCAGCAGTGTATCCGGAGCAGGGGTGCGCATTCAGTACTTC. The genes are TRBV25-1 and TRBJ2-4; TRBD1 might be the D (6 bases). V dropped 4 bases and J dropped 9 bases, with 19 bases sitting between them. The germline CDR1 and CDR2 sequences are MGHDK and SYGVNS. This CDR3 has 15 residues.

This sequence joins TRBV18 and TRBJ2-6, with D possibly TRBD2 on 5 matching bases. Germline CDR1 KGHSH, CDR2 LQKENI. Trimming shortened V by 3 bases and J by 2 bases, and 17 bases separated the two germline ends. The CDR3 is 18 amino acids. CDR3 in DNA: TGTGCCAGCTCACCCGATTTCTGGGGAGAGACTGGGGCCAACGTCCTGACTTTC. It translates to CASSPDFWGETGANVLTF.

This clonotype was observed many times. This chain connects TRBV20-1 to TRBJ2-7; no definite D call. CDR1 is DFQATT and CDR2 is SNEGSKA in the germline V gene (reference sequence). Trimming took off 6 bases at V and 5 bases at J, with 20 bases between the two ends. The CDR3 is made up of 14 amino acids. DNA for the CDR3: TGCAGTGCCCCAGTACGGACCACGGTCAACGAGCAGTACTTC. Residues: CSAPVRTTVNEQYF.

V and J are TRBV29-1 and TRBJ2-7; D unclear. The CDR3 totals 13 residues. V lost 7 bases, J lost 7 bases, and 20 bases lay in between. The germline CDR1 and CDR2 sequences are SQVTM and ANQGSEA. The CDR3 here is CSGILANRPEQYF. CDR3 nucleotide sequence: TGCAGCGGGATTCTCGCCAACCGGCCGGAGCAGTACTTC.

There are many counts of this clonotype. The rearrangement joins TRBV5-1 to TRBJ1-1; 9 bases are shared with TRBD1. This CDR3 spans 16 amino acids. The V gene's germline CDR1 is SGHRS and CDR2 YFSETQ. Unmatched junction bases numbered 13, after V lost 4 bases and J lost 6 bases. The CDR3 DNA reads as TGCGCCAGCAGCAAATATACAGGGGGCGGTGGAGCTGAAGCTTTCTTT. Residues: CASSKYTGGGGAEAFF.

A few counts support this clonotype. At one end the junction does not follow the germline gene, possibly because of a read error. The genes are TRBV14 and TRBJ2-1, with 10 bases that match TRBD2. This CDR3 has 15 amino acids. Germline assignment: CDR1 SGHDN and CDR2 FVKESK. The CDR3 region is CASNQVAGGYNEQFF. CDR3 sequence (DNA): TGTGCCAGCAACCAAGTAGCGGGGGGATACAATGAGCAGTTCTTC.

The J gene is TRBJ1-6, the V gene TRBV29-1; possible D gene TRBD1, 5 bases. The V gene's germline CDR1 is SQVTM and CDR2 ANQGSEA. The CDR3 runs 13 residues. The V gene lost 5 bases and the J gene lost 7 bases, with 12 bases spanning the gap. CDR3 sequence: CSVMTDLNSPLHF. The CDR3, as DNA: TGCAGCGTTATGACAGATTTAAATTCACCCCTCCACTTT.

This clonotype appeared once. The chain carries TRBV20-1 and TRBJ2-7; D unclear. Trimming removed 0 bases from V and 6 bases from J, with 12 bases in between. The CDR3 length is 13 residues. The germline V gene encodes CDR1 DFQATT and CDR2 SNEGSKA (reference sequence). CDR3 region: CSARDNTQVEQYF. The DNA for the CDR3 is TGCAGTGCTAGAGATAATACGCAGGTCGAGCAGTACTTC.

This clonotype was observed a few times. The chain combines TRBV7-9 with TRBJ2-2; D uncertain. CDR1 is SEHNR and CDR2 is FQNEAQ in the germline V gene (reference sequence). The CDR3 contains 13 residues. Trimming took off 3 bases at V and 7 bases at J, with 9 bases between the two ends. CDR3 sequence reads: CASSFGKLGELFF. In DNA, the CDR3 is TGTGCCAGCAGCTTTGGAAAACTCGGGGAGCTGTTTTTT.

This clonotype came up a few times. The genes are TRBV5-1 and TRBJ1-3, with TRBD1 matching over 12 bases. The CDR3 spans 17 residues. With 0 bases clipped from V and 4 bases from J, the junction kept 5 bases outside the gene matches. CDR1 and CDR2 from the germline V gene are SGHRS and YFSETQ. The CDR3 DNA is TGCGCCAGCAGCTTGGCCGGGGGACAGGGGGCCGGAAACACCATATATTTT. This translates into CASSLAGGQGAGNTIYF.

Worth noting for this clonotype: A much larger clone sits a single nucleotide away, making a read error possible. V gene TRBV30 combines with J gene TRBJ1-2, with no clear D. Per germline, CDR1 GTSNPN and CDR2 SVGIG (reference sequence). Trimming cost V 8 bases and J 4 bases, with 14 bases left between them. CDR3 length: 12 residues. CDR3 sequence (DNA): TGTGCCCACCTGTCGGAGTTCTATGGCTACACCTTC. Its protein product is CAHLSEFYGYTF.

This clonotype was seen ten or more times. The V call is TRBV5-1, the J call TRBJ1-1; TRBD1 is a possible D gene (5 bases). This CDR3 is 15 amino acids long. V was trimmed by 4 bases and J by 3 bases, leaving 16 bases between them. Per germline, CDR1 SGHRS and CDR2 YFSETQ. CDR3 in amino acids: CASSVVSQGDTEAFF. The DNA of the CDR3 is TGCGCCAGCAGCGTGGTCTCGCAGGGAGACACTGAAGCTTTCTTT. The entire variable domain, with the rest obtained from reference TRBV5-1 and TRBJ1-1, is as follows: KAGVTQTPRYLIKTRGQQVTLSCSPISGHRSVSWYQQTPGQGLQFLFEYFSETQRNKGNFPGRFSGRQFSNSRSEMNVSTLELGDSALYLCASSVVSQGDTEAFFGQGTRLTVV.

This clonotype has a count of ten or more. The rearrangement uses TRBV3-1 and TRBJ2-1; perhaps TRBD2 as D (5 bases). The CDR3 has 11 amino acids. Per germline, CDR1 LGHDT and CDR2 YNNKEL (reference sequence). V was shortened by 1 base and J by 10 bases, with 5 bases between the two germline ends. CDR3 residues: CASSQGGEQFF. CDR3 nucleotide sequence: TGTGCCAGCAGCCAAGGCGGGGAGCAGTTCTTC.

This clonotype was recorded at least ten times. This chain joins TRBV20-1 and TRBJ2-3, with 7 bases matching TRBD1. Unmatched junction bases numbered 2, after V lost 6 bases and J lost 5 bases. Germline loops: CDR1 DFQATT, CDR2 SNEGSKA (reference sequence). The CDR3 extends over 11 amino acids. The CDR3 loop is CSARTGDTQYF. CDR3 DNA sequence: TGCAGTGCCCGGACAGGAGATACGCAGTATTTT.

In its sample, this clonotype was seen many times. The chain links TRBV30 to TRBJ1-2; 11 positions match TRBD1. The CDR3 spans 14 residues. V was clipped by 3 bases and J by 8 bases; unmatched bases: 8. Per germline, CDR1 GTSNPN and CDR2 SVGIG (reference sequence). This CDR3 is CAWSRTGGGYGYTF. The CDR3 DNA sequence: TGTGCCTGGAGCCGGACAGGGGGCGGATACGGCTACACCTTC.

This clonotype was counted at least ten times. The V gene is TRBV2, the J gene TRBJ2-1, with 9 bases matching TRBD2. There are 16 residues in the CDR3. CDR1 SNHLY and CDR2 FYNNEI come from the germline V gene. Trimming removed 3 bases from V and 6 bases from J; junction bases left unmatched: 9. CDR3 sequence: CASSDPRGGGANEQFF. The CDR3 bases are TGTGCCAGCAGTGACCCACGTGGCGGGGGGGCCAATGAGCAGTTCTTC.

This clonotype was seen many times. The chain is built from TRBV3-1 and TRBJ2-2, with no clear D. Germline CDR1 reads LGHDT; CDR2 reads YNNKEL (reference sequence). This CDR3 is built from 14 residues. With 3 bases removed from V and 6 bases from J, the gap between germline ends came to 11 bases. The CDR3 bases are TGTGCCAGCAGCCACGGCCGTGGGCCCGGGGAGCTGTTTTTT. Translated, it gives CASSHGRGPGELFF.

This clonotype was detected only a few times. The CDR3 DNA is TGTGCCAGCAGTGAACTCAGGGACTATGAGCAGTTCTTC. Protein product: CASSELRDYEQFF. The genes are TRBV6-1 and TRBJ2-1; possibly TRBD2 for D (6 bases). The V end lost 2 bases, the J end lost 8 bases, and 10 bases lay between the germline ends. CDR1 is MNHNS and CDR2 is SASEGT in the germline V gene. CDR3 length: 13 amino acids.